This is a list of T cell receptor beta chains from one sample in a study of memory CD4+ T cells and cytomegalovirus serostatus. Repertoires were generated with immunoSEQ multiplex PCR, while TCRdb's copy carries only in-frame clones and drops some. The table lists 60,000 to 70,000 clones, approximately 80% of them singletons. Sequences were obtained from memory CD4+ T cells from blood. The source is an adult in good health and CMV-seropositive. Each CDR3 is given with its conserved first and last residue. Fields, in order: D gene, V gene, J gene, clone size, CDR3 protein, CDR3 DNA. A D gene is named only where the DNA matches it firmly. Clone size is shown for a subset of rows, as once, few, many or a class of expanded clone.

.,TRBV7-3,TRBJ1-1,.,CASSLTGLNTEAFF,TGTGCCAGCAGCTTAACTGGGCTGAACACTGAAGCTTTCTTT
.,TRBV4-1,TRBJ2-3,once,CASSQPPTHTQYF,TGCGCCAGCAGCCAACCTCCTACGCATACGCAGTATTTT
.,TRBV4-3,TRBJ1-1,few,CASSQDVNTEAFF,TGCGCCAGCAGCCAAGACGTGAACACTGAAGCTTTCTTT
.,TRBV9,TRBJ2-3,.,CASSTRNETRHSTDTQYF,TGTGCCAGCAGCACTCGGAATGAGACTAGGCATAGCACAGATACGCAGTATTTT
.,TRBV18,TRBJ1-2,.,CASSPGRGDGYTF,TGTGCCAGCTCACCGGGGAGGGGAGATGGCTACACCTTC
TRBD2,TRBV5-1,TRBJ2-1,.,CASTETSGVASYTGQFF,TGCGCCAGCACCGAGACTAGCGGGGTTGCCTCCTACACAGGGCAGTTCTTC
.,TRBV18,TRBJ1-2,.,CASSPDQTRYTF,TGTGCCAGCTCACCCGACCAAACGAGGTACACCTTC
.,TRBV20-1,TRBJ2-5,.,CSAPFEETQYF,TGCAGTGCCCCCTTTGAGGAGACCCAGTACTTC
.,TRBV5-4,TRBJ2-7,.,CASSPPISGAPYEQYF,TGTGCCAGCAGCCCCCCCATAAGCGGAGCCCCTTACGAGCAGTACTTC
.,TRBV5-6,TRBJ2-7,.,CASSLAGPLSYEQYF,TGTGCCAGCAGCTTGGCCGGGCCTCTATCCTACGAGCAGTACTTC